This record looks at one T cell receptor beta chain sequence and its context. Its antigen is as yet unknown. This entry comes from a study of shared clonotypes between healthy human individuals. Overall study: The study enrolled a couple of women and three men aged 18 to 49.

Both subsets, CD45RA+ naive and CD45RA-negative memory, were split from the CD4+ cells. The test was conducted at deep level. The table came from immunoSEQ multiplex PCR; TCRdb's copy has only in-frame clones and leaves some out. The data show some 2,000,000 clones, with 90% to 97% seen just once and roughly 0.13% held by the top ten. Whole-study findings and limits: Depth of sequencing was expected to influence donor clonotype sharing.

In germline, CDR1 is MGHDK, CDR2 SYGVNS. The CDR3 contains 15 residues. V dropped 2 bases and J dropped 1 base, with 11 bases sitting between them. This receptor was taken from a man aged 18 to 30 in good health. The sequencing input was naive CD4+ T cells sorted from blood. Subset indicated: CD45RA+ positively selected. This chain links TRBV25-1 with TRBJ2-5, with D perhaps matching TRBD2 (5 bases). The CDR3, as DNA: TGTGCCAGCAGTGAAGTTCGGGGAAGCCAAGAGACCCAGTACTTC. This sequence encodes CASSEVRGSQETQYF.